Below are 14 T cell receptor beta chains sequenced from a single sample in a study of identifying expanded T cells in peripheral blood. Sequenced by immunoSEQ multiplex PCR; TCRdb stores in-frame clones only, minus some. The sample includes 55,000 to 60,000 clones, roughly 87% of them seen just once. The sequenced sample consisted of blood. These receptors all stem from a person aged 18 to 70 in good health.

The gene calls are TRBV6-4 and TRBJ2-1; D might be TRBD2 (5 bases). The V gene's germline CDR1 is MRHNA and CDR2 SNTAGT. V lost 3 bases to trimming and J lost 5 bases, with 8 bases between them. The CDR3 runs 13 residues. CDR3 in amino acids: CASSETGNNEQFF. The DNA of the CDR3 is TGTGCCAGCAGTGAGACGGGAAACAATGAGCAGTTCTTC.

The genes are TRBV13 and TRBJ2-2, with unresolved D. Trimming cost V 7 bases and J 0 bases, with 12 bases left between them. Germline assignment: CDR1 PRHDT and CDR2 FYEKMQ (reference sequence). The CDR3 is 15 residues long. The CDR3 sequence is CASTLASANTGELFF. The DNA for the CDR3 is TGTGCCAGCACCCTCGCGTCCGCGAACACCGGGGAGCTGTTTTTT.

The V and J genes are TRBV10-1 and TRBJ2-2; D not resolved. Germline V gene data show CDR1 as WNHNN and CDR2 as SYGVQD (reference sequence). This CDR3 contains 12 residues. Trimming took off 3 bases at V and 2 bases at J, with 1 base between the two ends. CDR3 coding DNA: TGCGCCAGCAGTGAAAACACCGGGGAGCTGTTTTTT. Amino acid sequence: CASSENTGELFF.

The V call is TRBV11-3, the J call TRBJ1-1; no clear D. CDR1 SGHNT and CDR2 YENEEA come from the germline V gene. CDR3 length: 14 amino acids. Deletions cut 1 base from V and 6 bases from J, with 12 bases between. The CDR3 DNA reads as TGTGCCAGCAGCTTAGGGCCGGGGTCGGCTGAAGCTTTCTTT. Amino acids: CASSLGPGSAEAFF.

The CDR3: CASSGPNQPQHF. DNA for the CDR3: TGTGCCAGCAGTGGCCCAAATCAGCCCCAGCATTTT. V and J are TRBV25-1 and TRBJ1-5; D not resolved. CDR3 size: 12 residues. Per the germline V gene, CDR1 is MGHDK and CDR2 is SYGVNS. Deletions cut 4 bases from V and 4 bases from J, with 5 bases between.

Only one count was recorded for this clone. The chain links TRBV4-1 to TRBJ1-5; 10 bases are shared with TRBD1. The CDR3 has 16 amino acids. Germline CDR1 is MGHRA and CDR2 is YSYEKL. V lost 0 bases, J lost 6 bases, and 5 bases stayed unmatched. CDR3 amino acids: CASSQEIGQGVQPQHF. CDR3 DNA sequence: TGCGCCAGCAGCCAAGAGATCGGACAGGGGGTTCAGCCCCAGCATTTT.

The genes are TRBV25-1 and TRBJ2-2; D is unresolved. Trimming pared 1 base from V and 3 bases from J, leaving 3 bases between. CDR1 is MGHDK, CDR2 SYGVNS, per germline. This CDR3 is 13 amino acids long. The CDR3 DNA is TGTGCCAGCAGTGAATCATACACCGGGGAGCTGTTTTTT. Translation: CASSESYTGELFF.

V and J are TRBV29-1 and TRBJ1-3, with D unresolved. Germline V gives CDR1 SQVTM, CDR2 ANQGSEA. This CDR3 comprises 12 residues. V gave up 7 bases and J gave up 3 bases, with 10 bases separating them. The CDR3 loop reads CSAADFGNTIYF. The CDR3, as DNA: TGCAGCGCCGCGGACTTTGGAAACACCATATATTTT. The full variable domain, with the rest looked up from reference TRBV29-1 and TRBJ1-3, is SAVISQKPSRDICQRGTSLTIQCQVDSQVTMMFWYRQQPGQSLTLIATANQGSEATYESGFVIDKFPISRPNLTFSTLTVSNMSPEDSSIYLCSAADFGNTIYFGEGSWLTVV.

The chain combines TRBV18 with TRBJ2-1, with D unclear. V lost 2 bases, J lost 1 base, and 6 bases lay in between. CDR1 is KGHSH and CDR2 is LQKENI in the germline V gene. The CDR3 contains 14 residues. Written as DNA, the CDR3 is TGTGCCAGCTCACCAATGGGATCCTACAATGAGCAGTTCTTC. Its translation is CASSPMGSYNEQFF.

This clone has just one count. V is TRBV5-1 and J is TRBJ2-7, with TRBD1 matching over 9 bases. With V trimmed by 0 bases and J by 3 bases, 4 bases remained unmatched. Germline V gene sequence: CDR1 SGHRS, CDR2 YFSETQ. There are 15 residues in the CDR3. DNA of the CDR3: TGCGCCAGCAGCTTGGGACCGGGACAGGGCTACGAGCAGTACTTC. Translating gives CASSLGPGQGYEQYF.

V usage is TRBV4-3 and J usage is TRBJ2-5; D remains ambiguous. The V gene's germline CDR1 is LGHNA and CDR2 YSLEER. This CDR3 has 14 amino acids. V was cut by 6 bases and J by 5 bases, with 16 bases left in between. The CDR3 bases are TGCGCCAGCAGAGCGACTTTTAGTGCGGAGACCCAGTACTTC. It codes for CASRATFSAETQYF.

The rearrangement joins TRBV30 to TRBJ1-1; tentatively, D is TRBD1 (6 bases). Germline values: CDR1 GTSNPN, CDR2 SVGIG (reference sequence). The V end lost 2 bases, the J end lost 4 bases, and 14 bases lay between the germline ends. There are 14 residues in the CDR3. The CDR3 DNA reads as TGTGCCTGGAGTTCCCCCAGGGGATCCACTGAAGCTTTCTTT. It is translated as CAWSSPRGSTEAFF.

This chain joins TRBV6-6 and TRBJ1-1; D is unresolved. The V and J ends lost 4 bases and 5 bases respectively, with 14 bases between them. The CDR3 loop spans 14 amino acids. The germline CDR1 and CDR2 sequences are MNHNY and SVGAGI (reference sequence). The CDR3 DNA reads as TGTGCCAGCAGTTTATGGGGAAAAGAGACTGAAGCTTTCTTT. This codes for CASSLWGKETEAFF.

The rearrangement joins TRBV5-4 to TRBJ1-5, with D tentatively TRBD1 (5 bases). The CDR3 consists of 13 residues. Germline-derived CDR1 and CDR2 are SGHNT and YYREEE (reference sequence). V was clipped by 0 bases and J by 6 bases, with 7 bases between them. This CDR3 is CASSLGGGQPQHF. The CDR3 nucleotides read TGTGCCAGCAGCTTGGGGGGCGGTCAGCCCCAGCATTTT.